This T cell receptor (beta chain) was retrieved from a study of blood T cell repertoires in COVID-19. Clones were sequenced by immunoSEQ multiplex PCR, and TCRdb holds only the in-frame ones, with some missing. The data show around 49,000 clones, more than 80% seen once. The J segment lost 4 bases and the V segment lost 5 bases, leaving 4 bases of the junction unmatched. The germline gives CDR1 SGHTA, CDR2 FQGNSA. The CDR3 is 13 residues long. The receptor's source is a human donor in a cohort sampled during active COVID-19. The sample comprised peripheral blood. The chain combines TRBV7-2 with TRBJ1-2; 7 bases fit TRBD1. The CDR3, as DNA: TGTGCCAGCAGCCCGGGACAGATCTATGGCTACACCTTC. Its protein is CASSPGQIYGYTF.